Shown below are 27 T cell receptor beta chains from a single sample sequenced in a study of cytomegalovirus exposure and HLA in healthy donors. Amplification used 60 Vbeta primers and 13 Jbeta primers. Here immunoSEQ multiplex PCR was the method, and the copy in TCRdb shows in-frame clones only, minus some. This table holds 95,000 to 130,000 clones, around 75% found once. Sequencing was performed on PBMCs. The origin of the receptors is a woman aged 18 to 35 in good health and CMV-seronegative.

V is TRBV7-2 and J is TRBJ1-1, with 9 bases lining up with TRBD1. The V and J ends lost 3 bases and 4 bases, in that order; junction bases with no gene match: 6. CDR3 size: 15 residues. Germline CDR1 SGHTA, CDR2 FQGNSA. CDR3 residues: CASSFKTGGSTEAFF. The CDR3 nucleotides are TGTGCCAGCAGCTTCAAGACAGGGGGGAGCACTGAAGCTTTCTTT.

This chain connects TRBV4-2 to TRBJ2-2; the D gene is possibly TRBD2 (5 bases). Trimming left V 4 bases short and J 3 bases short, with 15 bases between. The V gene's germline CDR1 is LGHNA and CDR2 YNFKEQ. This CDR3 region has 16 residues. The CDR3 reads CASSPRTRADTGELFF. The CDR3 bases are TGTGCCAGCAGCCCGCGGACTCGTGCGGACACCGGGGAGCTGTTTTTT.

The V and J genes are TRBV30 and TRBJ1-2; the D gene is possibly TRBD1 (6 bases). The germline V gene has CDR1 GTSNPN and CDR2 SVGIG (reference sequence). CDR3 length: 12 amino acids. The DNA for the CDR3 is TGTGCTGTGGGGGCGGGTAACTATGGCTACACCTTC. Translating it yields CAVGAGNYGYTF.

The chain's CDR3 is CASSFAAPAGENEQFF. Here the CDR3 DNA reads TGTGCCAGCAGCTTCGCCGCCCCAGCGGGGGAGAATGAGCAGTTCTTC. The chain has TRBV7-9 and TRBJ2-1; 8 bases align to TRBD2. This CDR3 comprises 16 residues. V shed 3 bases and J 7 bases; nucleotides not matched to a gene: 11. CDR1 and CDR2 from the germline V gene are SEHNR and FQNEAQ (reference sequence).

The chain has TRBV6-1 and TRBJ1-3; D not resolved. Deletions cut 1 base from V and 0 bases from J, with 7 bases between. CDR1 and CDR2 (germline): MNHNS, SASEGT. CDR3 length: 15 residues. In nucleotides, the CDR3 is TGTGCCAGCAGTGAAGGACAAGCCTCTGGAAACACCATATATTTT. It is translated as CASSEGQASGNTIYF.

This clone was picked up a small number of times. The genes are TRBV28 and TRBJ1-6, with 7 bases that match TRBD1. The germline V gene has CDR1 MDHEN and CDR2 SYDVKM. V shed 8 bases, J shed 8 bases, and the junction held 12 bases outside the gene matches. CDR3 length: 15 amino acids. The CDR3 nucleotides read TGTGCCAGCGTTGTACAGGGGAGTCATTATTCACCCCTCCACTTT. Amino acid sequence: CASVVQGSHYSPLHF.

CDR3: CASSFGGNQETQYF. In nucleotides, the CDR3 is TGTGCCAGTAGCTTTGGGGGGAACCAAGAGACCCAGTACTTC. J is TRBJ2-5 and V is TRBV19; D may be TRBD2 (6 bases). CDR1 is LNHDA and CDR2 is SQIVND in the germline V gene (reference sequence). The CDR3 runs 14 residues. Trimming removed 6 bases at V and 0 bases at J, with 11 bases between.

This sequence joins TRBV7-6 and TRBJ2-2; D call uncertain. V gave up 2 bases and J gave up 2 bases, with 9 bases separating them. From germline, CDR1 is SGHVS and CDR2 FNYEAQ. CDR3 length equals 15 residues. CDR3 residues: CASSLNTANTGELFF. DNA of the CDR3: TGTGCCAGCAGCTTAAATACAGCCAACACCGGGGAGCTGTTTTTT.

The genes are TRBV19 and TRBJ1-1; D not resolved. The CDR3 has 13 residues. Per the germline V gene, CDR1 is LNHDA and CDR2 is SQIVND (reference sequence). V lost 5 bases and J lost 2, with 9 bases in between. CDR3 nucleotide sequence: TGTGCCAGTAGTTACAAAAGTAACACTGAAGCTTTCTTT. It specifies CASSYKSNTEAFF.

This sequence joins TRBV28 and TRBJ1-3, with D possibly being TRBD1 (5 bases). The CDR3 is 15 residues long. V shed 8 bases and J shed 0 bases, with 14 bases lying between them. CDR1 is MDHEN and CDR2 is SYDVKM in the germline V gene. The CDR3 loop is CASESDRASGNTIYF. The CDR3 DNA sequence: TGTGCCAGCGAGTCAGACAGAGCCTCTGGAAACACCATATATTTT.

A single count supports this clone. The chain has TRBV5-1 and TRBJ2-7, with TRBD1 matching over 7 bases. V was pared by 0 bases and J by 0 bases, with 3 bases of the junction left unmatched. The CDR3 runs 15 residues. Germline values: CDR1 SGHRS, CDR2 YFSETQ. The CDR3 nucleotides read TGCGCCAGCAGCTTGGGTCGGGACAGCTCCTACGAGCAGTACTTC. This codes for CASSLGRDSSYEQYF.

This clone was detected only a few times. CDR3 protein: CASNMAGGTYEQYF. DNA of the CDR3: TGTGCCAGCAACATGGCAGGGGGTACCTACGAGCAGTACTTC. The gene calls are TRBV6-5 and TRBJ2-7; TRBD1 agrees at 7 bases. The CDR3 loop spans 14 amino acids. CDR1 MNHEY and CDR2 SVGAGI come from the germline V gene. The J segment lost 2 bases and the V segment lost 7 bases, leaving 8 bases of the junction unmatched.

The genes are TRBV2 and TRBJ2-2, with D unresolved. CDR1 is SNHLY, CDR2 FYNNEI, per germline. The CDR3 contains 12 residues. Trimming pared 7 bases from V and 3 bases from J, leaving 6 bases between. CDR3 in amino acids: CASTYDTGELFF. In nucleotides, the CDR3 is TGTGCCAGCACGTATGACACCGGGGAGCTGTTTTTT.

This clone was seen once. The chain employs TRBV5-1 and TRBJ2-7; D is unclear. Looked up from germline, CDR1 is SGHRS and CDR2 is YFSETQ. Trimming cost V 2 bases and J 0 bases, with 6 bases left between them. The CDR3 has 13 residues. CDR3 nucleotides: TGCGCCAGCAGCTTCATTAGCTCCTACGAGCAGTACTTC. This translates into CASSFISSYEQYF.

This clone is a singleton in its sample. The J gene is TRBJ2-7, the V gene TRBV6-6, with D possibly matching TRBD2 (5 bases). Between the trimmed V and J ends, which lost 2 bases and 5 bases, there was a span of 16 bases. CDR1 is MNHNY, CDR2 SVGAGI, per germline (reference sequence). The CDR3 has 15 amino acids. Here the CDR3 DNA reads TGTGCCAGCAGTTACCCGACTACGGGCCTGAACGAGCAGTACTTC. It is translated as CASSYPTTGLNEQYF.

The chain has TRBV29-1 and TRBJ1-2, with D possibly being TRBD1 (5 bases). V lost 4 bases, J lost 7 bases, and 13 bases lay in between. CDR1 and CDR2 (germline): SQVTM, ANQGSEA. This CDR3 spans 12 amino acids. In DNA, the CDR3 is TGCAGCGTTGGGGGGGAGGGGTTTGGCTACACCTTC. Residues: CSVGGEGFGYTF.

J is TRBJ2-1 and V is TRBV4-2; 12 bases line up with TRBD2. The ends lost 4 bases at V and 7 bases at J; junction bases unmatched: 11. The CDR3 length is 17 residues. CDR1 and CDR2 from the germline V gene are LGHNA and YNFKEQ. Here the CDR3 DNA reads TGTGCCAGCAGCCTTCTCTCGGCTAGCGGGGGGGGAAATGAGCAGTTCTTC. Translated: CASSLLSASGGGNEQFF.

This chain connects TRBV5-4 to TRBJ1-4, with TRBD1 as a possible D gene (6 bases). Per germline, CDR1 SGHNT and CDR2 YYREEE (reference sequence). Trimming stripped 3 bases from V and 8 bases from J, with 14 bases between. The CDR3 runs 14 residues. The DNA for the CDR3 is TGTGCCAGCAGCTCTACAGGGTCTAGGGAAAAACTGTTTTTT. It yields the protein CASSSTGSREKLFF.

The V and J genes are TRBV7-9 and TRBJ1-1, with 7 positions matching TRBD1. V gave up 0 bases and J gave up 3 bases; unmatched junction bases: 4. CDR3 length: 15 amino acids. CDR1 and CDR2 (germline): SEHNR, FQNEAQ (reference sequence). The CDR3 nucleotides are TGTGCCAGCAGCTTAGCGGCAGGGGGTGACACTGAAGCTTTCTTT. The encoded protein is CASSLAAGGDTEAFF. Full variable domain (missing parts from reference TRBV7-9 and TRBJ1-1): DTGVSQNPRHKITKRGQNVTFRCDPISEHNRLYWYRQTLGQGPEFLTYFQNEAQLEKSRLLSDRFSAERPKGSFSTLEIQRTEQGDSAMYLCASSLAAGGDTEAFFGQGTRLTVV.

This CDR3 is CASGNRAPGLNTEAFF. The CDR3 nucleotides are TGCGCCAGCGGAAACAGGGCCCCGGGGTTAAACACTGAAGCTTTCTTT. V and J are TRBV5-1 and TRBJ1-1, with D tentatively TRBD1 (6 bases). CDR1 SGHRS and CDR2 YFSETQ come from the germline V gene. The V end lost 7 bases, the J end lost 2 bases, and 21 bases lay between the germline ends. This CDR3 spans 16 amino acids.

This clone was counted between two and nine times. CDR3 DNA: TGTGCCAGTAGCCCCGGAGGACTGATTGAAGCTTTCTTT. Protein: CASSPGGLIEAFF. The chain has TRBV19 and TRBJ1-1; D remains unclear. Per the germline V gene, CDR1 is LNHDA and CDR2 is SQIVND (reference sequence). The germline V and J ends were trimmed by 6 bases and 7 bases, with 15 bases remaining between them. There are 13 residues in the CDR3.

The V and J genes are TRBV29-1 and TRBJ2-5; possible D gene TRBD2, 7 bases. CDR3 length equals 14 residues. The V and J ends lost 4 bases and 5 bases respectively, with 17 bases between them. Germline CDR1 SQVTM, CDR2 ANQGSEA. This chain's CDR3 is CSVGLVGGLETQYF. CDR3 bases: TGCAGCGTTGGCCTGGTGGGGGGGCTCGAGACCCAGTACTTC.

The rearrangement uses TRBV7-2 and TRBJ2-7; 14 bases are shared with TRBD2. The germline V gene has CDR1 SGHTA and CDR2 FQGNSA. V lost 2 bases, J lost 2 bases, and 5 bases stayed unmatched. The CDR3 is 17 residues long. The CDR3 sequence: CASSLQGLAGDPYEQYF. CDR3 bases: TGTGCCAGCAGCTTACAGGGACTAGCGGGGGACCCCTACGAGCAGTACTTC. Based on the CDR3 plus reference TRBV7-2 and TRBJ2-7, the full variable domain is GAGVSQSPSNKVTEKGKDVELRCDPISGHTALYWYRQSLGQGLEFLIYFQGNSAPDKSGLPSDRFSAERTGGSVSTLTIQRTQQEDSAVYLCASSLQGLAGDPYEQYFGPGTRLTVT.

This sequence joins TRBV28 and TRBJ2-7; TRBD2 matches at 7 bases. After removal of 6 bases from V and 2 bases from J, the junction contained 10 bases not matched to a gene. CDR3 length: 15 residues. Germline loops: CDR1 MDHEN, CDR2 SYDVKM. This CDR3 reads CASRRSGERPYEQYF. The CDR3 DNA is TGTGCCAGCAGGCGAAGCGGGGAGAGACCCTACGAGCAGTACTTC.

The V gene is TRBV27, the J gene TRBJ2-5; a weak D match, TRBD2 (5 bases). The CDR3 runs to 13 residues. The germline V gene encodes CDR1 MNHEY and CDR2 SMNVEV (reference sequence). V was clipped by 2 bases and J by 3 bases, with 7 bases between them. The CDR3 loop reads CASSLTREETQYF. For the CDR3, the DNA is TGTGCCAGCAGTTTAACGCGGGAAGAGACCCAGTACTTC.

This clone was seen a few times. The V gene is TRBV5-1, the J gene TRBJ2-1; the match to TRBD1 covers 7 bases. The germline V gene encodes CDR1 SGHRS and CDR2 YFSETQ. The CDR3 covers 17 residues. Losses at the gene ends were 0 bases for V and 1 base for J; bases not matched to a gene: 7. The CDR3 DNA sequence: TGCGCCAGCAGCTTGGGCTTTCGGACAGGATCCTACAATGAGCAGTTCTTC. It is translated as CASSLGFRTGSYNEQFF.

V usage is TRBV30 and J usage is TRBJ1-5, with D possibly being TRBD1 (5 bases). V lost 3 bases, J lost 6 bases, and 18 bases lay in between. This CDR3 comprises 15 residues. Germline V gene lookup returns CDR1 GTSNPN and CDR2 SVGIG (reference sequence). CDR3 bases: TGTGCCTGGAGCGACGGGGGGACTGTCAGTCAGCCCCAGCATTTT. Translating gives CAWSDGGTVSQPQHF.